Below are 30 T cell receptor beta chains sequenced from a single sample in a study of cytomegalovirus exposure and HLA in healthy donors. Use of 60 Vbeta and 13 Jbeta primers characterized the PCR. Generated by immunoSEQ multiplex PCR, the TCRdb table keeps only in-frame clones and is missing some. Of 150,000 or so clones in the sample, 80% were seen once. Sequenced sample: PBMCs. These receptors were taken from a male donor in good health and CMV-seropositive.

The CDR3 region has the DNA TGCAGCGTTGAAAAGGCAGGGGCCTACGAGCAGTACTTC. This encodes CSVEKAGAYEQYF. This rearrangement joins TRBV29-1 to TRBJ2-7, with D perhaps TRBD1 (6 bases). Trimming shortened V by 2 bases and J by 2 bases, and 10 bases separated the two germline ends. The CDR3 runs 13 residues. Germline assignment: CDR1 SQVTM and CDR2 ANQGSEA.

The CDR3 reads CSSTPRDNFADTQYF. The CDR3 nucleotides are TGCAGCTCGACACCCCGGGACAACTTCGCAGATACGCAGTATTTT. The gene calls are TRBV29-1 and TRBJ2-3; tentative D call: TRBD1 (6 bases). CDR1 SQVTM and CDR2 ANQGSEA come from the germline V gene. The V and J ends lost 8 bases and 4 bases respectively, with 22 bases between them. This CDR3 is built from 15 residues.

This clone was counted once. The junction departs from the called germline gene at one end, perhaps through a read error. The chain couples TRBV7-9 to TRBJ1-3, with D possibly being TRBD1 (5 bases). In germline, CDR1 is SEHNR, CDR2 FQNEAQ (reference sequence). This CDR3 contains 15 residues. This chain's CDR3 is CSSSTVGGSGNTIYF. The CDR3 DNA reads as TGTTCCAGCAGCACCGTTGGGGGGTCCGGAAACACCATATATTTT.

CDR3: CASRGGTAYEQYF. In DNA form, the CDR3 reads TGTGCCAGCCGCGGGGGTACCGCCTACGAGCAGTACTTC. The chain is built from TRBV18 and TRBJ2-7, with 7 bases lining up with TRBD2. In germline, CDR1 is KGHSH, CDR2 LQKENI. CDR3 length: 13 amino acids. Trimming removed 8 bases from V and 2 bases from J; junction bases left unmatched: 6.

CDR3 DNA sequence: TGTGCCAGTAGGCGAACAGGGAAACTTAATGAAAAACTGTTTTTT. Translating it yields CASRRTGKLNEKLFF. The gene calls are TRBV19 and TRBJ1-4; D perhaps matches TRBD1 (6 bases). CDR1 and CDR2 (germline): LNHDA, SQIVND (reference sequence). The length of the CDR3 is 15 residues. Deletions cut 6 bases from V and 4 bases from J, with 15 bases between.

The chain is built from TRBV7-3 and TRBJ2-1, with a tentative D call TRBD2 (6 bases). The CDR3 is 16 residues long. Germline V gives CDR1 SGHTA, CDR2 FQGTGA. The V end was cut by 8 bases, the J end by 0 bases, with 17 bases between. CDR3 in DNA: TGTGCCAGCGCCGAGTTTGGGGGGAGCTCCTACAATGAGCAGTTCTTC. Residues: CASAEFGGSSYNEQFF.

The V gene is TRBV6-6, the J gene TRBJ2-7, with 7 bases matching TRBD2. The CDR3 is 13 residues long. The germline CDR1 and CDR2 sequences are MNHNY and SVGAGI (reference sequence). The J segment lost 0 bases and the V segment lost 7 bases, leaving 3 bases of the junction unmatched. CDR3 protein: CASKASGSYEQYF. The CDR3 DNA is TGTGCCAGCAAGGCTAGCGGCTCCTACGAGCAGTACTTC.

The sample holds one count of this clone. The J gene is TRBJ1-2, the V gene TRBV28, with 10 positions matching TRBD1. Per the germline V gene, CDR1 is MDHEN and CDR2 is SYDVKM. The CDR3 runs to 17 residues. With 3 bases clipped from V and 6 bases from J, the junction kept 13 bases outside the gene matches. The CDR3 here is CASSLPLGFDRGHGYTF. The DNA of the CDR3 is TGTGCCAGCAGTTTGCCCCTCGGATTCGACAGGGGGCATGGCTACACCTTC.

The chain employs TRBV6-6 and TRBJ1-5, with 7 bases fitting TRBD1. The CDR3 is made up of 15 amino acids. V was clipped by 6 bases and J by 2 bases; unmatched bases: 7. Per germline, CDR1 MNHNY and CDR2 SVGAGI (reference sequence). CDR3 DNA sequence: TGTGCCAGCAGCTATTACAGGGGTGGCAATCAGCCCCAGCATTTT. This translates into CASSYYRGGNQPQHF.

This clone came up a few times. Here the CDR3 reads CASSLNPPGLAFPHARTDTQYF. Written as DNA, the CDR3 is TGTGCCAGCAGCCTGAACCCTCCGGGACTAGCGTTTCCCCATGCACGCACAGATACGCAGTATTTT. This chain joins TRBV7-3 and TRBJ2-3; TRBD2 agrees at 10 bases. The CDR3 is 22 residues long. Germline lookup yields CDR1 SGHTA and CDR2 FQGTGA. With V trimmed by 5 bases and J by 1 base, 24 bases remained unmatched.

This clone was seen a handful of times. CDR3 loop: CASSLDSSETQYF. CDR3 DNA sequence: TGCGCCAGCAGCTTGGACAGCTCGGAGACCCAGTACTTC. The V call is TRBV5-1, the J call TRBJ2-5; D gene uncertain. CDR1 SGHRS and CDR2 YFSETQ come from the germline V gene. V lost 0 bases and J 5 bases, leaving 8 bases between the germline ends. The CDR3 has 13 amino acids.

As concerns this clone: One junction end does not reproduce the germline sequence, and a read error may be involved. The CDR3 sequence is CPSSLAGQGARLYGYTF. CDR3 DNA sequence: TGTCCCAGCAGCTTAGCGGGACAGGGGGCCCGCCTCTATGGCTACACCTTC. V and J are TRBV7-9 and TRBJ1-2; 12 bases match TRBD1. CDR1 and CDR2 (germline): SEHNR, FQNEAQ (reference sequence). The CDR3 is 17 amino acids.

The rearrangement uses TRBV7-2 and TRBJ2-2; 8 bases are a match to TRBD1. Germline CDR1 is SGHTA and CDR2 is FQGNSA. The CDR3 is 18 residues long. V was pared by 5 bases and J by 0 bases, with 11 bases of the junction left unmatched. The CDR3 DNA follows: TGTGCCAGCAGCCCCAGACAGGGGACATTCGCGAACACCGGGGAGCTGTTTTTT. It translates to CASSPRQGTFANTGELFF. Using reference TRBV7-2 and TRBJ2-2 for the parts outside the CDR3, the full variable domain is GAGVSQSPSNKVTEKGKDVELRCDPISGHTALYWYRQSLGQGLEFLIYFQGNSAPDKSGLPSDRFSAERTGGSVSTLTIQRTQQEDSAVYLCASSPRQGTFANTGELFFGEGSRLTVL.

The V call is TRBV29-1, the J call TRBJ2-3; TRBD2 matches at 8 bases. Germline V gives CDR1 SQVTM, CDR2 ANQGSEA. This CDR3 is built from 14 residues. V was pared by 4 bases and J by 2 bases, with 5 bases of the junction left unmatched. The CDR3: CSVVSGVDTDTQYF. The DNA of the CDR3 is TGCAGCGTTGTTAGCGGGGTGGACACAGATACGCAGTATTTT.

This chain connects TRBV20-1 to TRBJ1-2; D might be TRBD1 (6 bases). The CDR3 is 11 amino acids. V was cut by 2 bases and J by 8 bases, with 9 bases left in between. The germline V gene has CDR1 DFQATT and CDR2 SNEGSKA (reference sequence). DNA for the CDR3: TGCAGTGCTAGACATGGGGGCGGCTACACCTTC. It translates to CSARHGGGYTF.

The CDR3 region has the DNA TGCGCCAGCAGCTTGGCCGGGACACCAGCCCGCTCTGGAAACACCATATATTTT. Translated, it gives CASSLAGTPARSGNTIYF. The V call is TRBV5-1, the J call TRBJ1-3; D is possibly TRBD1 (6 bases). The V gene lost 0 bases and the J gene lost 0 bases, with 16 bases spanning the gap. The germline CDR1 and CDR2 sequences are SGHRS and YFSETQ. The CDR3 is 18 amino acids.

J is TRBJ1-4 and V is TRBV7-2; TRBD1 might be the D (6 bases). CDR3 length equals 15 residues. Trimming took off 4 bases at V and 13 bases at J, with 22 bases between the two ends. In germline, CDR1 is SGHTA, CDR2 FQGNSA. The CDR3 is CASSSFTGSGGVLFF. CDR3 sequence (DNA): TGTGCCAGCAGCTCGTTTACAGGGTCAGGAGGTGTACTGTTTTTT.

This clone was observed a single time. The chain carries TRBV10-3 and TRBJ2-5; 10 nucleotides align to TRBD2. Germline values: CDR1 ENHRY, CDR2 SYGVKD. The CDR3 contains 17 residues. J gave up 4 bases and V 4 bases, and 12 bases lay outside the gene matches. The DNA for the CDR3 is TGTGCCATCAGTGGTGGGCTAGCGGGAGCCGATAGAGAGACCCAGTACTTC. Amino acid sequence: CAISGGLAGADRETQYF.

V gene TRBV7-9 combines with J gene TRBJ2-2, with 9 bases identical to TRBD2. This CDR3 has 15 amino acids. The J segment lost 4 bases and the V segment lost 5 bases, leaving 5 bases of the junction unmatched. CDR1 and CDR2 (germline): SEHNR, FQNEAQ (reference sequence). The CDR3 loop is CASSALAGTTGELFF. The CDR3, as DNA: TGTGCCAGCAGCGCCCTAGCGGGGACCACCGGGGAGCTGTTTTTT.

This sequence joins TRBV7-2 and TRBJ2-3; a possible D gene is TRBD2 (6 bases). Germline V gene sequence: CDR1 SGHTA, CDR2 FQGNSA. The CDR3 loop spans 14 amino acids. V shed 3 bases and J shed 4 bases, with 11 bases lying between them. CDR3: CASSFGGRADTQYF. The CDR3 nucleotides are TGTGCCAGCAGCTTCGGAGGGCGGGCAGATACGCAGTATTTT.

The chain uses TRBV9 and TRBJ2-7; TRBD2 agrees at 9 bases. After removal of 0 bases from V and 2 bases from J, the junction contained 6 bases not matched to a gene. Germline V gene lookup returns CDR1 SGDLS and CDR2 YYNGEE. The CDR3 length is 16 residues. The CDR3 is CASSVEARGGAYEQYF. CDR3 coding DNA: TGTGCCAGCAGCGTAGAGGCGCGGGGGGGAGCCTACGAGCAGTACTTC.

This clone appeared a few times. The CDR3 DNA follows: TGTGCCAGCAGCTTACCGACAGCCCCTAGGGAGCAGTACTTC. Its translation is CASSLPTAPREQYF. This rearrangement joins TRBV7-9 to TRBJ2-7; D is perhaps TRBD1 (5 bases). CDR1 is SEHNR, CDR2 FQNEAQ, per germline (reference sequence). Trimming shortened V by 2 bases and J by 7 bases, and 15 bases separated the two germline ends. The CDR3 consists of 14 residues.

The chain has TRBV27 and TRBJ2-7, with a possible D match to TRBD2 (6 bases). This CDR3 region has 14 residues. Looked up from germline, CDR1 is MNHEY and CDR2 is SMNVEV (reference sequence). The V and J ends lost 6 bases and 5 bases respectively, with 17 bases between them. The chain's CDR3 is CASSRRGVLDEQYF. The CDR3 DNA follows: TGTGCCAGCAGCCGCCGCGGGGTCTTGGACGAGCAGTACTTC.

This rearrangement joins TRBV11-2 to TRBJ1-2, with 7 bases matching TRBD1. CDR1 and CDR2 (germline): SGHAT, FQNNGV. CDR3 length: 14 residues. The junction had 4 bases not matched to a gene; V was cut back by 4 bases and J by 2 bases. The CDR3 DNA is TGTGCCAGCAGCTCCGGGACAGCGAACTATGGCTACACCTTC. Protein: CASSSGTANYGYTF.

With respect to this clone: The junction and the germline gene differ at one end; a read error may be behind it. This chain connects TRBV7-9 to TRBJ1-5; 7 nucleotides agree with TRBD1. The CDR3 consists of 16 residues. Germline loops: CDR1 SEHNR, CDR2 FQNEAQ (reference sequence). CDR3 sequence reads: CSSSLGAGGNNQPQHF. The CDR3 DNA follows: TGTTCCAGCAGCTTAGGGGCAGGGGGGAATAATCAGCCCCAGCATTTT.

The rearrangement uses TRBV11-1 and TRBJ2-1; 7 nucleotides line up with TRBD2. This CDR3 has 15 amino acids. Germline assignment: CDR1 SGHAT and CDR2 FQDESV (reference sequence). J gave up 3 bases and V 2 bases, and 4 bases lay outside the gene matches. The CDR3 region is CASSLIPSGYNEQFF. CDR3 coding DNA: TGTGCCAGCAGCTTAATACCTAGCGGCTACAATGAGCAGTTCTTC.

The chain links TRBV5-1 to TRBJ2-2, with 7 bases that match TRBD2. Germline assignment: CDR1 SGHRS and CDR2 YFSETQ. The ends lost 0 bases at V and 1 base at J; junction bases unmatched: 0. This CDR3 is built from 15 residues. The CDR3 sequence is CASSLASGNTGELFF. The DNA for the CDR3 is TGCGCCAGCAGCTTGGCTAGCGGGAACACCGGGGAGCTGTTTTTT.

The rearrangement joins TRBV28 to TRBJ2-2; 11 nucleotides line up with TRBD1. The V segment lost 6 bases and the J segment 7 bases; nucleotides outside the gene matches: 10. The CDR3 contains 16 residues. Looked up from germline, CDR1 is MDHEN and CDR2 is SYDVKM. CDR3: CASSPNPGQGDGELFF. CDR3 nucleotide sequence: TGTGCCAGCAGCCCAAATCCGGGACAGGGGGACGGGGAGCTGTTTTTT. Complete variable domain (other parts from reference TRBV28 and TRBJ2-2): DVKVTQSSRYLVKRTGEKVFLECVQDMDHENMFWYRQDPGLGLRLIYFSYDVKMKEKGDIPEGYSVSREKKERFSLILESASTNQTSMYLCASSPNPGQGDGELFFGEGSRLTVL.

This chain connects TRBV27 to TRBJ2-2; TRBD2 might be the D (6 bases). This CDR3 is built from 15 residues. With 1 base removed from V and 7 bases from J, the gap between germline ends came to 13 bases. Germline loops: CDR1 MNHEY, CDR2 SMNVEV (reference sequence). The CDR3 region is CASSLFGGPGGELFF. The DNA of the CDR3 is TGTGCCAGCAGTTTATTCGGAGGGCCCGGCGGGGAGCTGTTTTTT.

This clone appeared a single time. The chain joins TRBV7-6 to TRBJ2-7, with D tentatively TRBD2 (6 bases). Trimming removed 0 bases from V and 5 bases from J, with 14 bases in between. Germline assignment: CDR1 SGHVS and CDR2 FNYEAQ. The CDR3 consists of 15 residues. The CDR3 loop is CASSLAVGRGNEQYF. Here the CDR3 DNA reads TGTGCCAGCAGCTTAGCTGTGGGTCGGGGGAACGAGCAGTACTTC.